This T cell receptor (beta chain) was identified during a study of PD-L1 blockade in urothelial cancer (dated by TCRdb to the late 2010s). Background on the whole study: Every patient began therapy at some point between 2013 and 2015 and was given atezolizumab 1,200 mg intravenously every 3 weeks. Pretreatment tumor samples, along with matched peripheral blood serially collected before and after atezolizumab treatment, were subjected to TCR sequencing. Durable clinical benefit was achieved by nine patients but not by the remaining 20. Patients had an ECOG performance status of 0 or 1 and had received between 0 and 3 prior chemotherapy regimens. Blood samples gave median yields of around 140,000 T cells and 82,636 unique TCRs, along with a median clonality of about 0.084. About 85% of the roughly 30 patients were males with bladder-origin urothelial cancer, and 18 of 29 reported a prior smoking history. Whole exome sequencing and RNA sequencing of pretreatment tumors were performed alongside TCR sequencing in the same patients. The study, an exploratory multi-omic analysis, examined somatic, immune and clinical correlates of response to PD-L1 blockade with atezolizumab in urothelial cancer. Blood samples were analyzed at two time points: 3 weeks after treatment start (second dose) and 6 weeks after treatment start. Pretreatment blood TCR-seq was available for fewer than 30 patients, at least one posttreatment blood collection was obtained for around 24 patients, and tumor TCR-seq was available for around 24 patients. Durable clinical benefit was defined as a progression-free survival longer than 6 months, and TCR features were additionally tested against progression-free survival and overall survival. General conclusions and limits of the study: Improved progression-free and overall survival was associated with having pretreatment peripheral blood TCR clonality below the median. At 3 weeks after the start of treatment, tumor-associated TCR clones in peripheral blood had expanded more in patients with durable benefit (n ≈ 23, p = 0.022). Because of the small sample size (n of about 30) and the many exploratory analyses performed, the results are intended to be regarded as hypothesis-generating.

The cohort included some 30 patients with locally advanced or metastatic urothelial carcinoma who were treated at Memorial Sloan Kettering on a trial protocol. Peripheral blood mononuclear cells were collected pretreatment and during treatment, with between 1 and 8 total time points obtained per patient. The Qiagen DNeasy Blood extraction kit was used to purify genomic DNA from total PBMCs and tumor samples. PBMCs were collected pretreatment and during treatment and were isolated and stored as previously described. V gives up 5 bases and J gives up 2 bases, and the segment between their germline ends measures 13 bases. As encoded in the germline V gene (reference sequence), CDR1 is SEHNR while CDR2 is FQNEAQ. Counted from cysteine to phenylalanine, this CDR3 has 15 amino acids. The only DNA kept is the CDR3, 45 bases in frame from the first base. On this clone: Its antigen target is currently unknown. Per-base qualities were not stored, and no clone one base away is much larger.

Each PCR received spiked-in synthetic TCR analog templates so that absolute template abundance could be estimated from read counts. Using the immunoSEQ assay, TCRbeta CDR3 regions were amplified from genomic DNA with bias-controlled V and J gene primers. Sequencing of rearranged TCRbeta segments was done at approximately 20X coverage. From the authors' description of their analysis: Clustering was used to correct sequencing errors, and CDR3s were annotated against IMGT so that V, D and J genes could be assigned. Only productive TCRbeta rearrangements were used in downstream analyses, excluding out-of-frame or stop-codon sequences. Clonality was computed as one minus Shannon entropy normalized by the log of the number of unique productive sequences. Fisher's exact test with Benjamini-Hochberg correction, using a cutoff of adjusted p below 0.01, was how clones that differed between time points or between blood and tumor were identified. The immuneACCESS repertoire file appears here via TCRdb, limited to in-frame rearrangements. These files lack a portion of the clones; in checked studies, under half of the deficit traces to unresolved V genes, and the cause of the others is not known. V and J calls plus clone size are reproduced from that table; the DNA served to infer D and trimming. The sample records approximately 100,000 clones, roughly nine tenths of which are singletons. The ten largest clones capture around 0.9% of the sample.

This sequence was found in a woman older than 75 with urothelial cancer. The chain is assembled from TRBV7-9 and TRBJ2-1, and TRBD1 may be the D gene, going by 6 matching bases. Sequences were derived from PBMCs, sampled around atezolizumab (anti-PD-L1) treatment. CDR3 reads: CASSVGRGAYNEQFF. The DNA sequence reads TGTGCCAGCAGCGTTGGCAGGGGCGCCTACAATGAGCAGTTCTTC.